The rows below give T cell receptor beta chains drawn from one sample of a study of post-analysis software for immune sequencing data. TCRdb analysed the PCR reads with MiXCR anew, one entry per CDR3 protein. The table has about 430,000 distinct CDR3 sequences, about 39% seen once; the top ten hold around 8%. The sample was blood. The source is a girl aged 2-15 years with multiple sclerosis. Both conserved end residues are part of each CDR3. A D gene is named only where the DNA matches it firmly. A row's size may be missing; if present it is once, few, many or a size class.

TRBJ2-6 . TRBV6-5 . CASSYSELSGANVLAF TGTGCCAGCAGTTACTCTGAGCTCTCTGGGGCCAACGTCCTGGCTTTC
TRBJ2-1 TRBD2 TRBV9 few CASSTWISGGEQFF TGTGCCAGCAGCACCTGGATTAGCGGGGGCGAGCAGTTCTTC
TRBJ2-1 . TRBV12-5 . CASGLVKNEQFF TGTGCTAGTGGTTTGGTCAAAAATGAGCAGTTCTTC
TRBJ1-2 . TRBV6-5 . CASGGRGSYGYTF TGTGCCAGCGGGGGGAGAGGGAGCTATGGCTACACCTTC
TRBJ1-5 . TRBV10-3 . CAISEDVGMQPQHF TGTGCCATCAGTGAGGACGTGGGCATGCAGCCCCAGCATTTT
TRBJ1-1 . TRBV6-5 . CASSYSHRNTEAFF TGTGCCAGCAGTTACAGCCACAGGAACACTGAAGCTTTCTTT
TRBJ2-7 . TRBV20-1 . CSARDFRADYEEQYF TGCAGTGCTAGAGATTTTAGGGCGGACTACGAGGAGCAGTACTTC
TRBJ2-1 . TRBV9 few CASSSTGMGEQFF TGTGCCAGCAGCTCCACAGGGATGGGTGAGCAGTTCTTC
TRBJ2-5 . TRBV4-1 few CASSQDLGVGETQYF TGCGCCAGCAGCCAAGATTTGGGGGTCGGAGAGACCCAGTACTTC
TRBJ1-2 . TRBV3-1 once CASSQGNGGYTF TGTGCCAGCAGCCAGGGGAACGGAGGCTACACCTTC
TRBJ2-1 . TRBV10-3 few CAISVRNEQFF TGTGCCATCAGTGTTCGTAATGAGCAGTTCTTC
TRBJ2-7 . TRBV7-9 few CASSGTYYEQYF TGTGCCAGCAGCGGAACCTACTACGAGCAGTACTTC
TRBJ2-7 . TRBV6-6 . CASYGGLGSYEQYF TGTGCCAGCTATGGAGGGTTAGGATCCTACGAGCAGTACTTC
TRBJ2-1 . TRBV5-1 . CASRTGNEQFF TGCGCCAGCAGAACCGGAAATGAGCAGTTCTTC
TRBJ2-7 . TRBV4-2 . CASSQEMLAYEQYF TGTGCCAGCAGCCAGGAAATGTTGGCCTACGAGCAGTACTTC
TRBJ2-1 TRBD2 TRBV5-1 few CASSLAGGYGNEQFF TGCGCCAGCAGCTTGGCGGGAGGGTATGGGAATGAGCAGTTCTTC
TRBJ2-5 . TRBV3-1 once CASSQVSASRETQYF TGTGCCAGCAGCCAAGTAAGCGCCTCCCGGGAGACCCAGTACTTC
TRBJ2-1 . TRBV7-3 . CASSLMSGSSYNEQFF TGTGCCAGCAGCTTAATGTCAGGGAGCTCCTACAATGAGCAGTTCTTC
TRBJ2-1 TRBD1 TRBV9 . CASSLGLPPGQGVYLSNEQFF TGTGCCAGCAGCTTGGGACTCCCTCCGGGACAGGGGGTTTATTTGAGCAATGAGCAGTTCTTC
TRBJ2-1 TRBD2 TRBV29-1 . CSVTDPTGGASYNEQFF TGCAGCGTTACCGACCCTACCGGGGGGGCGTCCTACAATGAGCAGTTCTTC
TRBJ2-3 . TRBV7-9 . CASSPNELSTDTQYF TGTGCCAGCAGCCCTAACGAGTTAAGCACAGATACGCAGTATTTT
TRBJ2-1 TRBD2 TRBV9 once CASSVAREVQYNEQFF TGTGCCAGCAGCGTAGCGCGGGAGGTCCAATACAATGAGCAGTTCTTC
TRBJ1-2 . TRBV6-5 . CASSYSGYGIGYTF TGTGCCAGCAGTTATTCAGGGTATGGAATTGGCTACACCTTC
TRBJ2-7 TRBD1 TRBV7-2 . CASSSRGQGACEQYF TGTGCCAGCAGCTCACGGGGGCAGGGGGCCTGCGAGCAGTACTTC
TRBJ2-4 TRBD1 TRBV5-1 . CASSLRTGGEVNIQYF TGCGCCAGCAGCCTCAGGACAGGGGGCGAGGTCAACATTCAGTACTTC
TRBJ1-1 . TRBV5-1 few CASSLRAEGNTEAFF TGCGCCAGCAGCTTGCGGGCAGAAGGGAACACTGAAGCTTTCTTT